The rows below give T cell receptor beta chains drawn from one sample of a study of Ad26.COV2.S vaccination and SARS-CoV-2 variants. Some clones are missing from TCRdb's copy, which holds only in-frame ones; the method was immunoSEQ multiplex PCR. Among fewer than 500,000 clones listed, around 90% were seen once. Sequenced material: peripheral blood, taken in a trial of Ad26.COV2.S vaccine versus placebo. The receptors shown here come from a person aged 18-60 years who received the Ad26.COV2.S COVID-19 vaccine or a placebo. Each CDR3 is given with its conserved first and last residue. The order of the fields is J gene, V gene, D gene, clone size, CDR3 DNA, CDR3 protein. D genes are given only for firm matches. Only part of the rows carry a size: once, few, many, or a class if the clone is expanded.

TRBJ2-7 TRBV7-9 . . TGTGCCAGCAGCCGGGGAGGTGCTGGGTCCTACGAGCAGTACTTC CASSRGGAGSYEQYF
TRBJ2-7 TRBV19 . . TGTGCCAGTAGCTCGGTGGGGACGGGTATCCACGAGCAGTACTTC CASSSVGTGIHEQYF
TRBJ2-1 TRBV4-2 . . TGTGCCAGCAGCCAGGCAGGGACCTCGGAGGGCGAGCAGTTCTTC CASSQAGTSEGEQFF
TRBJ1-2 TRBV7-2 . . TGTGCCAGCAGCTCGACCCGGGTCCAAGGGGTTTGGTATGGCTACACCTTC CASSSTRVQGVWYGYTF
TRBJ2-7 TRBV30 TRBD2 . TGTGCCTGGACCCCAGGACTAGCGGAGGCCTACGAGCAGTACTTC CAWTPGLAEAYEQYF
TRBJ2-1 TRBV14 . . TGTGCCAGCAGCCAAGTCGGGACCGGGGTACCCAATGAGCAGTTCTTC CASSQVGTGVPNEQFF
TRBJ1-5 TRBV18 . . TGTGCCAGCTCACCACGGAGCAGGAGTCATCAGCCCCAGCATTTT CASSPRSRSHQPQHF
TRBJ1-2 TRBV7-9 . once TGTGCCAGCAGCTTAGCCGTAGAGGACTATGGCTACACCTTC CASSLAVEDYGYTF
TRBJ1-5 TRBV5-5 . . TGTGCCAGCAGCTTGGCAGTAAATCAGCCCCAGCATTTT CASSLAVNQPQHF
TRBJ2-4 TRBV29-1 . few TGCAGCGTCGCACAGGGGGGGGACATTCAGTACTTC CSVAQGGDIQYF
TRBJ2-2 TRBV27 . once TGTGCCAGCAGTAGGACTACATATGGCGGGGAGCTGTTTTTT CASSRTTYGGELFF
TRBJ2-7 TRBV6-5 TRBD1 . TGTGCCAGCAGTTCAAGGACAGGGGGCGCGCAACAGTACTTC CASSSRTGGAQQYF
TRBJ2-3 TRBV15 . . TGTGCCACCAGCAAGGGAACGGGAAACGTAGATACGCAGTATTTT CATSKGTGNVDTQYF
TRBJ1-1 TRBV6-5 . . TGTGCCACCACGTTCCTACCGGGGAACACTGAAGCTTTCTTT CATTFLPGNTEAFF